Below are 21 T cell receptor beta chains sequenced from a single sample in a study of shared clonotypes between healthy human individuals. Data came from immunoSEQ multiplex PCR; TCRdb stores just in-frame clones and leaves some out. Among some 2.1 million clones listed, less than 95% were seen once. The naive CD8 subset, CD45RO-negative cells positively selected for CCR7, excluded terminally differentiated effector memory CD45RA+ cells. Sequencing was performed on naive CD8+ T cells sorted from blood. The source of these receptors is a man aged 18 to 29 in good health.

In regard to this clone: The same CDR3 is also encoded by other DNA sequences in this sample. The chain employs TRBV9 and TRBJ2-7; D gene ambiguous. Germline lookup yields CDR1 SGDLS and CDR2 YYNGEE. The CDR3 is 15 residues long. V lost 0 bases, J lost 0 bases, and 10 bases lay in between. This chain's CDR3 is CASSVAGDSSYEQYF. In DNA form, the CDR3 reads TGTGCCAGCAGCGTAGCTGGGGATAGCTCCTACGAGCAGTACTTC.

J is TRBJ2-7 and V is TRBV30; D may be TRBD1 (5 bases). CDR3 length: 14 amino acids. Trimming removed 3 bases from V and 5 bases from J, with 17 bases in between. The germline CDR1 and CDR2 sequences are GTSNPN and SVGIG (reference sequence). Written as DNA, the CDR3 is TGTGCCTGGAGCCCAGGGCAGGGTCTACACGAGCAGTACTTC. It yields the protein CAWSPGQGLHEQYF.

The chain joins TRBV5-4 to TRBJ2-2; TRBD2 matches at 9 bases. Germline V gene data show CDR1 as SGHNT and CDR2 as YYREEE (reference sequence). The length of the CDR3 is 19 residues. V shed 3 bases, J shed 5 bases, and the junction held 17 bases outside the gene matches. The DNA for the CDR3 is TGTGCCAGCAGCTCCCCCGCGCTAGCGGGATCCGCGATGACCGGGGAGCTGTTTTTT. Translation: CASSSPALAGSAMTGELFF.

As for this clone: Other DNA sequences in the sample encode the same CDR3. The V call is TRBV30, the J call TRBJ2-7; a weak D match, TRBD1 (5 bases). In germline, CDR1 is GTSNPN, CDR2 SVGIG (reference sequence). V lost 0 bases and J lost 6, with 9 bases in between. The CDR3 has 12 amino acids. CDR3 loop: CAWSVQGVEQYF. As DNA, the CDR3 is TGTGCCTGGAGTGTACAAGGGGTCGAGCAGTACTTC.

With respect to this clone: Germline is not matched at one junction end, which may reflect a read error. This chain links TRBV7-7 with TRBJ2-1, with 8 bases that match TRBD2. Germline values: CDR1 SSHAT, CDR2 FNYEAQ (reference sequence). The CDR3 runs 15 residues. The CDR3 DNA follows: TGTGCTAGCAGCCGAACGCCCAACGGGGGGGATGAGCAGTTCTTC. Amino acid sequence: CASSRTPNGGDEQFF.

The chain carries TRBV11-1 and TRBJ2-1, with 10 bases identical to TRBD2. The CDR3 is made up of 16 amino acids. V shed 3 bases, J shed 5 bases, and the junction held 7 bases outside the gene matches. The germline gives CDR1 SGHAT, CDR2 FQDESV (reference sequence). CDR3 loop: CASSLLAGALNNEQFF. As DNA, the CDR3 is TGTGCCAGCAGCTTGCTAGCGGGGGCCCTTAACAATGAGCAGTTCTTC.

The sample holds one count of this clone. The V and J genes are TRBV5-5 and TRBJ1-4; D is uncertain. The CDR3 is 11 amino acids. Germline-derived CDR1 and CDR2 are SGHKS and YYEKEE (reference sequence). Trimming pared 2 bases from V and 16 bases from J, leaving 12 bases between. CDR3 DNA sequence: TGTGCCAGCAGCTTCGCAGGAGGTTGGTTTTTT. This sequence encodes CASSFAGGWFF.

V and J are TRBV5-8 and TRBJ2-1; TRBD2 agrees at 8 bases. The germline gives CDR1 SGHTS, CDR2 YDEGEE. With 6 bases clipped from V and 8 bases from J, the junction kept 13 bases outside the gene matches. The CDR3 runs to 15 residues. CDR3 sequence: CASNPRGGRGDEQFF. CDR3 DNA: TGTGCCAGCAACCCCCGGGGGGGCCGGGGAGATGAGCAGTTCTTC.

This sequence joins TRBV13 and TRBJ1-3; a weak D match, TRBD1 (5 bases). Germline loops: CDR1 PRHDT, CDR2 FYEKMQ (reference sequence). CDR3 length equals 16 residues. The V end was cut by 0 bases, the J end by 5 bases, with 14 bases between. Here the CDR3 reads CASSLGHSDSRNTIYF. Written as DNA, the CDR3 is TGTGCCAGCAGCTTAGGACATTCAGACAGTAGAAACACCATATATTTT.

The sample holds a few counts of this clone. CDR3 sequence (DNA): TGTGCCAGCAGCTTCGACAGGGGTTACGAGCAGTACTTC. This gives the protein CASSFDRGYEQYF. The gene calls are TRBV13 and TRBJ2-7; 8 nucleotides agree with TRBD1. V shed 3 bases, J shed 4 bases, and the junction held 2 bases outside the gene matches. This CDR3 is built from 13 residues. CDR1 is PRHDT and CDR2 is FYEKMQ in the germline V gene (reference sequence). The full variable domain, completed using reference TRBV13 and TRBJ2-7, is AAGVIQSPRHLIKEKRETATLKCYPIPRHDTVYWYQQGPGQDPQFLISFYEKMQSDKGSIPDRFSAQQFSDYHSELNMSSLELGDSALYFCASSFDRGYEQYFGPGTRLTVT.

The CDR3 bases are TGTGCCAGCAGTGAATGGGGTGTTGACTATGGCTACACCTTC. This gives the protein CASSEWGVDYGYTF. This chain joins TRBV6-1 and TRBJ1-2; no definite D call. The CDR3 is made up of 14 amino acids. Germline-derived CDR1 and CDR2 are MNHNS and SASEGT. The V gene lost 2 bases and the J gene lost 3 bases, with 10 bases spanning the gap.

As regards this clone: This sample also contains other DNA sequences that code for the same CDR3. This chain uses TRBV19 with TRBJ2-3; 9 bases match TRBD1. The V gene's germline CDR1 is LNHDA and CDR2 SQIVND (reference sequence). The J segment lost 3 bases and the V segment lost 3 bases, leaving 4 bases of the junction unmatched. CDR3 size: 15 residues. CDR3 nucleotide sequence: TGTGCCAGTAGTATTTTGGGACAGGGTACAGATACGCAGTATTTT. Translating it yields CASSILGQGTDTQYF.

The count of this clone is one. The rearrangement links TRBV28 to TRBJ1-1; 7 positions match TRBD1. V was clipped by 6 bases and J by 4 bases; unmatched bases: 11. CDR1 MDHEN and CDR2 SYDVKM come from the germline V gene. This CDR3 is 15 amino acids long. The CDR3 coding sequence is TGTGCCAGCAGCATGACAGGGAGAAGGCGCACTGAAGCTTTCTTT. As protein: CASSMTGRRRTEAFF.

The chain couples TRBV14 to TRBJ1-1; D may be TRBD1 (6 bases). Germline V gene lookup returns CDR1 SGHDN and CDR2 FVKESK. This CDR3 has 16 amino acids. Trimming cost V 0 bases and J 1 base, with 12 bases left between them. For the CDR3, the DNA is TGTGCCAGCAGCCAAGAGGGACATCCGACGAACACTGAAGCTTTCTTT. This sequence encodes CASSQEGHPTNTEAFF. Full variable domain (missing parts from reference TRBV14 and TRBJ1-1): EAGVTQFPSHSVIEKGQTVTLRCDPISGHDNLYWYRRVMGKEIKFLLHFVKESKQDESGMPNNRFLAERTGGTYSTLKVQPAELEDSGVYFCASSQEGHPTNTEAFFGQGTRLTVV.

Note on this clone: This CDR3 is also generated by other DNA sequences in the sample. The chain carries TRBV27 and TRBJ2-7; D possibly corresponds to TRBD2 (6 bases). CDR3 length: 11 amino acids. With 11 bases removed from V and 3 bases from J, the gap between germline ends came to 11 bases. Germline V gene data show CDR1 as MNHEY and CDR2 as SMNVEV (reference sequence). DNA of the CDR3: TGTGCCTCGGGACTGGGCTACGAGCAGTACTTC. Translating it yields CASGLGYEQYF.

The CDR3 region has the DNA TGTGCCATCAGGGCTACCTTAGGGGGGGCAAAGACAGATACGCAGTATTTT. It yields the protein CAIRATLGGAKTDTQYF. The chain links TRBV10-3 to TRBJ2-3; a weak D match, TRBD2 (7 bases). Germline CDR1 reads ENHRY; CDR2 reads SYGVKD. Between the trimmed V and J ends, which lost 6 bases and 3 bases, there was a span of 22 bases. This CDR3 comprises 17 residues.

The chain recombines TRBV13 with TRBJ1-3; 7 bases map to TRBD1. There are 19 residues in the CDR3. With 1 base clipped from V and 3 bases from J, the junction kept 15 bases outside the gene matches. CDR1 is PRHDT and CDR2 is FYEKMQ in the germline V gene (reference sequence). CDR3 sequence (DNA): TGTGCCAGCAGCTTAGAGGGGACCTGGACAGGAAAGTTTGGAAACACCATATATTTT. This sequence encodes CASSLEGTWTGKFGNTIYF.

This sequence joins TRBV19 and TRBJ2-1; 10 bases align to TRBD2. The CDR3 runs to 16 residues. Germline CDR1 is LNHDA and CDR2 is SQIVND (reference sequence). V shed 11 bases and J 7 bases; nucleotides not matched to a gene: 17. The CDR3: CAHKCSRTSGINEQFF. CDR3 nucleotides: TGTGCCCATAAATGTTCACGAACTAGCGGGATTAATGAGCAGTTCTTC.

The CDR3 DNA follows: TGTGCCAGCAGTTTAGCGACAGGGTTAAACACTGAAGCTTTCTTT. This encodes CASSLATGLNTEAFF. V gene TRBV27 combines with J gene TRBJ1-1, with TRBD1 matching over 7 bases. Trimming at V came to 2 bases and at J to 2 bases, leaving 5 bases not matched to a gene. The CDR3 sequence is 15 residues long. Germline V gene lookup returns CDR1 MNHEY and CDR2 SMNVEV (reference sequence).

In DNA form, the CDR3 reads TGTGCCAGCAGCCCCGGGACAGGGGCCGGGGAGCTGTTTTTT. Translating gives CASSPGTGAGELFF. The gene calls are TRBV21-1 and TRBJ2-2; the table's TRBD1 call for D was not verified on the DNA. TRBV21-1 is tagged as a pseudogene. The CDR3 is 14 amino acids.

The rearrangement uses TRBV28 and TRBJ2-7, with 7 bases fitting TRBD1. The germline gives CDR1 MDHEN, CDR2 SYDVKM. J was trimmed by 4 bases and V by 5 bases; bases with no gene match: 11. The CDR3 sequence is 15 residues long. The CDR3 DNA is TGTGCCAGCAGTCCACCCGGGACAGCTTCTTACGAGCAGTACTTC. Amino acid sequence: CASSPPGTASYEQYF.